These 21 T cell receptor beta chains share one sample of origin, sequenced in a study of metastatic and nonmetastatic thyroid tumors. MiXCR was used by TCRdb to re-call the PCR reads. The sample includes fewer than 15,000 clones, under 35% seen only once; the top ten take about a fifth. Treatment of any kind had been given to no patient before thyroid surgery. What was sequenced was tumor tissue. The receptors shown here come from a female donor with papillary thyroid cancer or a benign thyroid nodule (not recorded which). Some clones in this sample may be carry-over from other donors' samples.

This clone has at least ten counts. The rearrangement uses TRBV9 and TRBJ2-7; 10 nucleotides agree with TRBD2. In germline, CDR1 is SGDLS, CDR2 YYNGEE. This CDR3 is built from 15 residues. The V segment lost 9 bases and the J segment 6 bases; nucleotides outside the gene matches: 15. The DNA for the CDR3 is TGTGCCATCTACCCAACTAGCGGGATTCTAGGCGAGCAGTACGTC. Its translation is CAIYPTSGILGEQYV.

This clone is medium-sized (0.01 to 0.1%) by share. The CDR3 bases are TGTGCCAGCAGTTCCCGACTAAATCAGCCCCAGCATTTT. Translated, it gives CASSSRLNQPQHF. This chain uses TRBV27 with TRBJ1-5; D unclear. The germline V gene has CDR1 MNHEY and CDR2 SMNVEV (reference sequence). Trimming took off 4 bases at V and 4 bases at J, with 8 bases between the two ends. This CDR3 has 13 residues.

Turning to this clone: A clone one base away is much larger, so this may be a read error. This CDR3 is also generated by other DNA sequences in the sample. The chain combines TRBV3-1 with TRBJ1-1; D unclear. The length of the CDR3 is 13 residues. In germline, CDR1 is LGHDT, CDR2 YNNKEL (reference sequence). The CDR3 loop is CASSPGLILRAFF. CDR3 nucleotides: TGCGCCAGCAGCCCTGGTCTCATTCTTAGAGCTTTCTTT.

This clone has just a few counts. The gene calls are TRBV6-1 and TRBJ2-7, with TRBD2 matching 9 bases. The V and J ends lost 2 bases and 8 bases, in that order; junction bases with no gene match: 13. The germline V gene encodes CDR1 MNHNS and CDR2 SASEGT. This CDR3 is 16 amino acids long. The CDR3 protein is CASSESFGTSGSQQYF. The CDR3 DNA reads as TGTGCCAGCAGTGAATCTTTTGGAACTAGCGGGTCACAGCAGTACTTC.

This clone was picked up a small number of times. The chain has TRBV4-1 and TRBJ2-3; D is undetermined. This CDR3 has 14 residues. V was pared by 1 base and J by 5 bases, with 10 bases between. Germline values: CDR1 MGHRA, CDR2 YSYEKL. CDR3 sequence reads: CASSQGVPGDTQYF. As DNA, the CDR3 is TGCGCCAGCAGCCAAGGGGTGCCCGGAGATACGCAGTATTTT.

This clone is categorized as medium-sized. The chain is built from TRBV20-1 and TRBJ1-6; D is possibly TRBD1 (6 bases). This CDR3 comprises 15 residues. V shed 5 bases and J shed 0 bases, with 11 bases lying between them. Looked up from germline, CDR1 is DFQATT and CDR2 is SNEGSKA (reference sequence). The CDR3 DNA is TGCAGTGCTTCAACAGGGAGCTCCTATAATTCACCCCTCCACTTT. Amino acid sequence: CSASTGSSYNSPLHF.

This clone is large within its sample. The CDR3 nucleotides are TGTGCCAGCAGTCCCGGCCCTGGACAGGTTGGTGGCTACACCTTC. It is translated as CASSPGPGQVGGYTF. The rearrangement uses TRBV6-1 and TRBJ1-2, with 7 positions matching TRBD1. The CDR3 contains 15 residues. Trimming at V came to 5 bases and at J to 7 bases, leaving 13 bases not matched to a gene. The germline CDR1 and CDR2 sequences are MNHNS and SASEGT.

This clone was counted a single time. V usage is TRBV5-6 and J usage is TRBJ1-1, with 8 bases that match TRBD1. The CDR3 runs to 15 residues. V shed 4 bases, J shed 5 bases, and the junction held 10 bases outside the gene matches. Per germline, CDR1 SGHDT and CDR2 YYEEEE. CDR3: CASSPVGQVATEAFF. The CDR3 DNA follows: TGTGCCAGCAGCCCGGTGGGACAGGTGGCTACTGAAGCTTTCTTT.

This clone is medium-sized (0.01 to 0.1%). This chain uses TRBV19 with TRBJ1-5; D ambiguous. Germline V CDR1 and CDR2: LNHDA, SQIVND (reference sequence). V was shortened by 1 base and J by 5 bases, with 12 bases between the two germline ends. This CDR3 contains 15 residues. The CDR3: CASSIANRPDQPQHF. The CDR3 region has the DNA TGTGCCAGTAGTATAGCGAACCGCCCAGATCAGCCCCAGCATTTT.

This clone was detected many times. This chain uses TRBV2 with TRBJ1-3, with D possibly matching TRBD1 (5 bases). Trimming took off 7 bases at V and 3 bases at J, with 13 bases between the two ends. The CDR3 spans 14 residues. In germline, CDR1 is SNHLY, CDR2 FYNNEI. The DNA of the CDR3 is TGTGCCAGCATTTCGGGGACTAATGGAAACACCATATATTTT. Encoded protein: CASISGTNGNTIYF.

V and J are TRBV28 and TRBJ1-2; 8 bases are shared with TRBD1. The CDR3 runs 17 residues. With V trimmed by 4 bases and J by 1 base, 11 bases remained unmatched. Germline-derived CDR1 and CDR2 are MDHEN and SYDVKM. For the CDR3, the DNA is TGTGCCAGCAGTTCCATCCTCCGGGACAGGCGTAACTATGGCTACACCTTC. As protein: CASSSILRDRRNYGYTF.

This clone was counted a few times. The rearrangement uses TRBV12-3 or TRBV12-4 and TRBJ2-7; unclear D gene. This CDR3 has 12 amino acids. Trimming left V 4 bases short and J 6 bases short, with 10 bases between. DNA for the CDR3: TGTGCCAGCAGTTCCAGAATAAGCGAGCAGTACTTC. Translation: CASSSRISEQYF.

By sample fraction, this clone is medium-sized (0.01 to 0.1%). The CDR3 spells CASSLVAGELFF. The CDR3 DNA reads TGTGCCAGCAGCTTAGTTGCCGGGGAGCTGTTTTTT. The V call is TRBV11-3, the J call TRBJ2-2; the D is unclear. The ends were cut back, 1 base at V and 6 bases at J, with 3 bases in the middle. Germline V gives CDR1 SGHNT, CDR2 YENEEA. This CDR3 has 12 residues.

The V gene is TRBV6-2 or TRBV6-3, the J gene TRBJ2-3; D gene ambiguous. The CDR3 contains 11 residues. Trimming shortened V by 5 bases and J by 4 bases, and 4 bases separated the two germline ends. Germline loops: CDR1 MNHEY, CDR2 SVGEGT. CDR3 in DNA: TGTGCCAGCAGTCAATCAGATACGCAGTATTTT. It codes for CASSQSDTQYF.

This clone was counted ten times or more. This chain links TRBV12-3 or TRBV12-4 with TRBJ2-1; D is unresolved. The CDR3 covers 12 residues. The V gene lost 3 bases and the J gene lost 6 bases, with 6 bases spanning the gap. The CDR3 protein is CASSFSANEQFF. For the CDR3, the DNA is TGTGCCAGCAGTTTCTCGGCCAATGAGCAGTTCTTC.

The rearrangement uses TRBV25-1 and TRBJ2-5; D call uncertain. CDR3 length equals 14 residues. Trimming left V 1 base short and J 4 bases short, with 10 bases between. CDR1 and CDR2 from the germline V gene are MGHDK and SYGVNS. The CDR3: CASSESPLGETQYF. The CDR3 bases are TGTGCCAGCAGTGAATCCCCCTTGGGAGAGACCCAGTACTTC.

This clone was counted only a few times. The chain uses TRBV10-3 and TRBJ1-1; TRBD1 matches 7 bases. Germline CDR1 and CDR2: ENHRY and SYGVKD. The length of the CDR3 is 13 residues. With V trimmed by 4 bases and J by 5 bases, 4 bases remained unmatched. The CDR3 bases are TGTGCCATCAGTGCTGAGGGGGCGACTGAAGCTTTCTTT. It specifies CAISAEGATEAFF.

At least ten counts were recorded for this clone. The junction and the germline gene differ at one end; a read error may be behind it. The chain has TRBV29-1 and TRBJ2-5; D is possibly TRBD1 or TRBD2 (5 bases each). There are 13 residues in the CDR3. Germline assignment: CDR1 SQVTM and CDR2 ANQGSEA. The CDR3 is CSVRDPAPPSLDF. The CDR3 DNA sequence: TGCAGCGTCCGGGACCCTGCCCCCCCATCTCTCGACTTC.

This clone was seen at least ten times. The V and J genes are TRBV28 and TRBJ1-3, with D unclear. Deletions cut 8 bases from V and 4 bases from J, with 15 bases between. The CDR3 covers 14 residues. Germline V lookup: CDR1 MDHEN, CDR2 SYDVKM. CDR3 sequence reads: CASVPSIAGNTIYF. CDR3 coding DNA: TGTGCCAGCGTACCGTCTATCGCGGGAAACACCATATATTTT. The full variable domain, completed using reference TRBV28 and TRBJ1-3, is DVKVTQSSRYLVKRTGEKVFLECVQDMDHENMFWYRQDPGLGLRLIYFSYDVKMKEKGDIPEGYSVSREKKERFSLILESASTNQTSMYLCASVPSIAGNTIYFGEGSWLTVV.

This clone was seen repeatedly, ten times or more. CDR3 DNA sequence: TGTGCCAGCAGCGTAGCTTCAGGGTTTAATGAAAAACTGTTTTTT. It codes for CASSVASGFNEKLFF. The rearrangement joins TRBV9 to TRBJ1-4; D is possibly TRBD1 (5 bases). V lost 0 bases and J 4 bases, leaving 10 bases between the germline ends. Germline V gives CDR1 SGDLS, CDR2 YYNGEE. The CDR3 runs 15 residues. Filled out from reference TRBV9 and TRBJ1-4, the complete variable domain reads DSGVTQTPKHLITATGQRVTLRCSPRSGDLSVYWYQQSLDQGLQFLIQYYNGEERAKGNILERFSAQQFPDLHSELNLSSLELGDSALYFCASSVASGFNEKLFFGSGTQLSVL.

This chain uses TRBV19 with TRBJ1-1; D is ambiguous. Per germline, CDR1 LNHDA and CDR2 SQIVND (reference sequence). The CDR3 is 14 amino acids. V lost 3 bases, J lost 1 base, and 9 bases lay in between. The CDR3 DNA reads as TGTGCCAGTAGTATCTTCAAGGGGAACACTGAAGCTTTCTTT. Translation gives CASSIFKGNTEAFF.